This passage covers 3 T cell receptor beta chains from one sample sequenced in a study of cytomegalovirus exposure and HLA in healthy donors. It was with 60 Vbeta and 13 Jbeta primers that the PCR ran. Here immunoSEQ multiplex PCR was the method, and the copy in TCRdb shows in-frame clones only, minus some. The top ten hold approximately 5% of the sample, which has about 190,000 clones, about 77% seen once. Sequenced material: PBMCs. The receptors derive from a young man in good health and CMV-seropositive.

This chain joins TRBV4-1 and TRBJ2-7, with 9 bases that match TRBD1. The V gene's germline CDR1 is MGHRA and CDR2 YSYEKL. V shed 5 bases, J shed 2 bases, and the junction held 4 bases outside the gene matches. CDR3 length equals 14 residues. The CDR3 spells CASSYRDRAYEQYF. The CDR3 DNA follows: TGCGCCAGCAGCTACCGGGACAGGGCCTACGAGCAGTACTTC.

This chain links TRBV7-2 with TRBJ1-1; tentatively, D is TRBD1 (6 bases). Looked up from germline, CDR1 is SGHTA and CDR2 is FQGNSA. The CDR3 spans 15 residues. Trimming stripped 1 base from V and 4 bases from J, with 13 bases between. The DNA for the CDR3 is TGTGCCAGCAGCTTAGTGGGGGGGGCGGGCACTGAAGCTTTCTTT. Amino acid sequence: CASSLVGGAGTEAFF.

This chain connects TRBV18 to TRBJ2-5; 11 bases agree with TRBD2. The J call may not be correct, given that the DNA end is closer to TRBJ2-7. This CDR3 has 14 residues. Looked up from germline, CDR1 is KGHSH and CDR2 is LQKENI. CDR3: CASSPTSGSYEQYF. CDR3 nucleotide sequence: TGTGCCAGCTCACCTACTAGCGGGAGCTACGAGCAGTACTTC.